The 14 T cell receptor beta chains below come from one sample, sequenced in a study of tumor-infiltrating lymphocytes in localized non-small cell lung cancer. Some clones are missing from TCRdb's copy, which holds only in-frame ones; the method was immunoSEQ multiplex PCR. The sample has about 15,000 clones, roughly 72% seen once. Sequenced: lung tumor tissue. The receptors stem from a human donor with non-small cell lung cancer.

The chain uses TRBV2 and TRBJ2-6; tentatively, D is TRBD1 (6 bases). CDR3 length equals 14 residues. Germline CDR1 SNHLY, CDR2 FYNNEI. Trimming cost V 6 bases and J 2 bases, with 8 bases left between them. In DNA, the CDR3 is TGTGCCAGCAGAGAGGGGGCTGGGGCCAACGTCCTGACTTTC. Residues: CASREGAGANVLTF.

The chain couples TRBV19 to TRBJ1-5; TRBD1 might be the D (5 bases). Germline CDR1 reads LNHDA; CDR2 reads SQIVND (reference sequence). The CDR3 is 13 amino acids. V lost 2 bases and J 7 bases, leaving 9 bases between the germline ends. The CDR3 DNA follows: TGTGCCAGTAGTATATTGGGGGGGCAGCCCCAGCATTTT. This gives the protein CASSILGGQPQHF.

V is TRBV7-9 and J is TRBJ2-5; 7 positions match TRBD2. The V gene end was trimmed by 6 bases and the J gene end by 7 bases; junction bases not matched to a gene: 11. Germline-derived CDR1 and CDR2 are SEHNR and FQNEAQ (reference sequence). The CDR3 is 14 residues long. The CDR3 DNA reads as TGTGCCAGCAGTTTCCTAGGGGAGGGCGGGACCCAGTACTTC. Amino acid sequence: CASSFLGEGGTQYF.

The rearrangement links TRBV4-3 to TRBJ1-2, with unresolved D. The CDR3 spans 16 residues. The V end lost 5 bases, the J end lost 6 bases, and 22 bases lay between the germline ends. Germline assignment: CDR1 LGHNA and CDR2 YSLEER. CDR3 sequence (DNA): TGCGCCAGCAGCTACGGAGACATCTCCTTAAGGGATGGCTACACCTTC. It yields the protein CASSYGDISLRDGYTF.

The V and J genes are TRBV30 and TRBJ1-5, with TRBD1 matching over 9 bases. V lost 1 base to trimming and J lost 6 bases; unmatched junction nucleotides: 7. Germline CDR1 and CDR2: GTSNPN and SVGIG (reference sequence). This CDR3 region has 15 residues. CDR3 nucleotides: TGTGCCTGGAGTGCACGGACAGGGGCCCGTCAGCCCCAGCATTTT. This codes for CAWSARTGARQPQHF.

This clone is labeled medium-sized. The V gene is TRBV15, the J gene TRBJ2-3, with D unclear. Trimming removed 0 bases from V and 0 bases from J, with 4 bases in between. In germline, CDR1 is LNHNV, CDR2 YYDKDF (reference sequence). The CDR3 has 14 residues. In DNA, the CDR3 is TGTGCCACCAGCAGAGAAGGGAGCACAGATACGCAGTATTTT. Translating it yields CATSREGSTDTQYF.

The chain has TRBV30 and TRBJ2-2; a possible D gene is TRBD2 (6 bases). Trimming left V 0 bases short and J 9 bases short, with 11 bases between. This CDR3 has 13 residues. Germline V gene lookup returns CDR1 GTSNPN and CDR2 SVGIG (reference sequence). CDR3 amino acids: CAWSVLSGRELFF. CDR3 nucleotide sequence: TGTGCCTGGAGTGTACTTAGCGGACGGGAGCTGTTTTTT.

This chain links TRBV6-1 with TRBJ2-7; no clear D gene. The ends were cut back, 2 bases at V and 6 bases at J, with 17 bases in the middle. This CDR3 spans 15 amino acids. Germline CDR1 reads MNHNS; CDR2 reads SASEGT. The CDR3 DNA follows: TGTGCCAGCAGTGAATTGGGCGTAGGAGTTCGCGAGCAGTACTTC. This codes for CASSELGVGVREQYF.

The chain is built from TRBV28 and TRBJ1-5; D might be TRBD1 (5 bases). The V and J ends lost 5 bases and 0 bases respectively, with 20 bases between them. Per germline, CDR1 MDHEN and CDR2 SYDVKM. CDR3 size: 18 residues. In DNA, the CDR3 is TGTGCCAGCAGTCCTCTAGGGGCAGCAAGCTATAGCAATCAGCCCCAGCATTTT. Translating gives CASSPLGAASYSNQPQHF.

The chain couples TRBV30 to TRBJ2-6, with D tentatively TRBD1 (7 bases). This CDR3 contains 13 residues. Germline loops: CDR1 GTSNPN, CDR2 SVGIG (reference sequence). V was clipped by 4 bases and J by 7 bases, with 11 bases between them. The CDR3 region is CAWTQGGANVLTF. CDR3 coding DNA: TGTGCCTGGACCCAGGGGGGAGCCAACGTCCTGACTTTC.

The chain links TRBV5-1 to TRBJ1-5, with D unclear. With 4 bases removed from V and 0 bases from J, the gap between germline ends came to 5 bases. Germline V gene data show CDR1 as SGHRS and CDR2 as YFSETQ. CDR3 size: 13 residues. CDR3 sequence (DNA): TGCGCCAGCAGCCCGAATAGCAATCAGCCCCAGCATTTT. Amino acid sequence: CASSPNSNQPQHF.

The rearrangement joins TRBV6-6 to TRBJ2-1, with 7 bases lining up with TRBD2. The length of the CDR3 is 15 residues. V gave up 4 bases and J gave up 9 bases; unmatched junction bases: 12. CDR1 and CDR2 from the germline V gene are MNHNY and SVGAGI (reference sequence). In DNA form, the CDR3 reads TGTGCCAGCAGTTCTGGTAGCGGGCCTGGGGGTGAGCAGTTCTTC. Protein: CASSSGSGPGGEQFF.

The chain uses TRBV2 and TRBJ2-1; unclear D gene. Trimming took off 3 bases at V and 6 bases at J, with 6 bases between the two ends. Looked up from germline, CDR1 is SNHLY and CDR2 is FYNNEI. The CDR3 spans 12 residues. In nucleotides, the CDR3 is TGTGCCAGCAGTGATAACGGCAATGAGCAGTTCTTC. This codes for CASSDNGNEQFF.

The chain uses TRBV18 and TRBJ2-1, with 10 positions matching TRBD2. The V segment lost 3 bases and the J segment 8 bases; nucleotides outside the gene matches: 16. The CDR3 contains 18 residues. CDR1 is KGHSH and CDR2 is LQKENI in the germline V gene. The CDR3 loop is CASSPYLSLGLARYEQFF. CDR3 DNA: TGTGCCAGCTCACCCTATCTGTCTTTGGGACTAGCGAGATATGAGCAGTTCTTC.